This TCR beta chain was documented in a study of cytomegalovirus exposure and HLA in healthy donors. Findings and limits, study-wide: A few of the chains that were CMV-associated were confirmed in vitro to be specific for CMV antigens. Earlier analysis yielded a pattern in which most TCR beta V segments were productive about 90% or about 30% of the time.

For this clone: Its antigen is unknown.

This CDR3 region has 16 residues. With 3 bases clipped from V and 3 bases from J, the junction kept 6 bases outside the gene matches. Germline CDR1 and CDR2: SEHNR and FQNEAQ (reference sequence). The primer mix had 60 Vbeta and 13 Jbeta primers. The protocol was immunoSEQ multiplex PCR, while the TCRdb copy is restricted to in-frame clones and leaves out a portion. The sample holds roughly 110,000 clones, around 77% seen once. The chain recombines TRBV7-9 with TRBJ2-3; 10 bases line up with TRBD1. The sample taken for sequencing was PBMCs. This sequence was found in a woman aged 25 to 39 in good health and CMV-seropositive. The DNA of the CDR3 is TGTGCCAGCAGCTTTGGGGACAGGGGTATTACAGATACGCAGTATTTT. It yields the protein CASSFGDRGITDTQYF.